This entry lists 29 T cell receptor beta chains sequenced from one sample in a study of shared clonotypes between healthy human individuals. Sequencing was performed with immunoSEQ multiplex PCR; in TCRdb, only in-frame clones are kept and a portion is missing. Here the sample spans about 1 million clones, approximately 72% being singletons. The sequencing sample was made of memory CD4+ T cells sorted from blood. Subset described: CD45RA-negative fraction. These receptors all come from a man younger than 30 in good health.

The V and J genes are TRBV4-1 and TRBJ1-4; D is unclear. Germline CDR1 and CDR2: MGHRA and YSYEKL. The V end lost 0 bases, the J end lost 0 bases, and 17 bases lay between the germline ends. The CDR3 is 19 amino acids. CDR3 region: CASSQEPRGRYATNEKLFF. The DNA for the CDR3 is TGCGCCAGCAGCCAAGAGCCTCGCGGCAGGTATGCAACTAATGAAAAACTGTTTTTT.

The chain employs TRBV25-1 and TRBJ1-1; TRBD1 agrees at 12 bases. V shed 8 bases and J 5 bases; nucleotides not matched to a gene: 3. This CDR3 region has 13 residues. Germline-derived CDR1 and CDR2 are MGHDK and SYGVNS. The CDR3 sequence: CASGGQGATEAFF. The DNA of the CDR3 is TGTGCCAGCGGGGGACAGGGGGCAACTGAAGCTTTCTTT.

The V and J genes are TRBV5-1 and TRBJ2-2; TRBD1 matches at 12 bases. CDR1 SGHRS and CDR2 YFSETQ come from the germline V gene. The CDR3 sequence is 18 residues long. The junction had 9 bases not matched to a gene; V was cut back by 0 bases and J by 6 bases. CDR3 coding DNA: TGCGCCAGCAGCTTGGAAGGGACAGGGGGCATCGGGGCCGGGGAGCTGTTTTTT. It specifies CASSLEGTGGIGAGELFF.

The V call is TRBV19, the J call TRBJ2-4, with 8 bases that match TRBD1. This CDR3 region has 14 residues. V lost 6 bases to trimming and J lost 6 bases; unmatched junction nucleotides: 7. The germline V gene has CDR1 LNHDA and CDR2 SQIVND (reference sequence). The CDR3 DNA reads TGTGCCAGTAGACCACAGGGGGGAGGAAACATTCAGTACTTC. The encoded protein is CASRPQGGGNIQYF. Full variable domain (rest looked up from reference TRBV19 and TRBJ2-4): DGGITQSPKYLFRKEGQNVTLSCEQNLNHDAMYWYRQDPGQGLRLIYYSQIVNDFQKGDIAEGYSVSREKKESFPLTVTSAQKNPTAFYLCASRPQGGGNIQYFGAGTRLSVL.

This clone was counted a few times. The chain recombines TRBV18 with TRBJ1-1; D gene unclear. This CDR3 has 13 amino acids. Germline CDR1 reads KGHSH; CDR2 reads LQKENI. V lost 3 bases to trimming and J lost 3 bases, with 8 bases between them. The CDR3 nucleotides are TGTGCCAGCTCACCGGTACTCCACACTGAAGCTTTCTTT. The encoded protein is CASSPVLHTEAFF. Based on the CDR3 plus reference TRBV18 and TRBJ1-1, the full variable domain is NAGVMQNPRHLVRRRGQEARLRCSPMKGHSHVYWYRQLPEEGLKFMVYLQKENIIDESGMPKERFSAEFPKEGPSILRIQQVVRGDSAAYFCASSPVLHTEAFFGQGTRLTVV.

J is TRBJ2-5 and V is TRBV10-1, with D perhaps given as TRBD1 or TRBD2 (5 bases each). Trimming shortened V by 6 bases and J by 2 bases, and 10 bases separated the two germline ends. Germline CDR1 reads WNHNN; CDR2 reads SYGVQD (reference sequence). The CDR3 has 13 amino acids. CDR3 residues: CASRRDGQETQYF. Written as DNA, the CDR3 is TGCGCCAGCAGGAGGGACGGACAAGAGACCCAGTACTTC.

The chain links TRBV19 to TRBJ1-2; D not resolved. Looked up from germline, CDR1 is LNHDA and CDR2 is SQIVND (reference sequence). V lost 8 bases to trimming and J lost 5 bases, with 6 bases between them. This CDR3 comprises 10 residues. The CDR3 loop is CASLGYGYTF. DNA for the CDR3: TGTGCCAGTCTGGGGTATGGCTACACCTTC. The full variable domain, in which reference TRBV19 and TRBJ1-2 provide the parts outside the CDR3, is DGGITQSPKYLFRKEGQNVTLSCEQNLNHDAMYWYRQDPGQGLRLIYYSQIVNDFQKGDIAEGYSVSREKKESFPLTVTSAQKNPTAFYLCASLGYGYTFGSGTRLTVV.

A word on this clone: In the same sample, other DNA sequences code for this CDR3. V is TRBV18 and J is TRBJ2-1; D is possibly TRBD1 (5 bases). Germline CDR1 reads KGHSH; CDR2 reads LQKENI. The CDR3 covers 13 residues. Trimming removed 6 bases from V and 5 bases from J, with 11 bases in between. The CDR3 bases are TGTGCCAGCTCCCCTGACAGCCACAATGAGCAGTTCTTC. This gives the protein CASSPDSHNEQFF.

This chain connects TRBV5-4 to TRBJ1-2; TRBD1 is a possible D gene (5 bases). The germline V and J ends were trimmed by 3 bases and 0 bases, with 12 bases remaining between them. In germline, CDR1 is SGHNT, CDR2 YYREEE (reference sequence). The length of the CDR3 is 15 residues. The chain's CDR3 is CASSYLGGSNYGYTF. Written as DNA, the CDR3 is TGTGCCAGCAGCTATCTTGGGGGATCTAACTATGGCTACACCTTC.

The chain uses TRBV5-1 and TRBJ2-2; 9 bases align to TRBD1. Germline V gene sequence: CDR1 SGHRS, CDR2 YFSETQ. The CDR3 totals 15 residues. Trimming at V came to 6 bases and at J to 3 bases, leaving 6 bases not matched to a gene. The CDR3 protein is CASNPTGGDTGELFF. CDR3 nucleotide sequence: TGCGCCAGCAACCCGACAGGGGGTGACACCGGGGAGCTGTTTTTT.

The chain couples TRBV5-8 to TRBJ2-7; 7 bases are a match to TRBD1. V shed 5 bases and J 0 bases; nucleotides not matched to a gene: 11. This CDR3 region has 16 residues. Germline CDR1 and CDR2: SGHTS and YDEGEE. CDR3 loop: CASSPTGQVSSYEQYF. The CDR3 region has the DNA TGTGCCAGCAGTCCTACAGGACAGGTTTCCTCCTACGAGCAGTACTTC. The whole variable domain, remainder taken from reference TRBV5-8 and TRBJ2-7, is EAGVTQSPTHLIKTRGQQATLRCSPISGHTSVYWYQQALGLGLQFLLWYDEGEERNRGNFPPRFSGRQFPNYSSELNVNALELEDSALYLCASSPTGQVSSYEQYFGPGTRLTVT.

The chain links TRBV5-6 to TRBJ2-3; D unresolved. Germline CDR1 is SGHDT and CDR2 is YYEEEE. There are 14 residues in the CDR3. V was clipped by 3 bases and J by 6 bases, with 14 bases between them. CDR3 bases: TGTGCCAGCAGCTCCGGGCCCCTAGGGGATACGCAGTATTTT. Protein: CASSSGPLGDTQYF.

With regard to this clone: This sample includes further DNA sequences coding for the same CDR3. The chain carries TRBV4-1 and TRBJ2-1, with 12 bases aligning to TRBD2. The CDR3 is made up of 17 amino acids. CDR1 is MGHRA and CDR2 is YSYEKL in the germline V gene. Trimming at V came to 2 bases and at J to 7 bases, leaving 9 bases not matched to a gene. DNA for the CDR3: TGCGCCAGCAGCCAAACTCCTAGCGGGGGGGCAAATAATGAGCAGTTCTTC. Translating gives CASSQTPSGGANNEQFF.

This clone was counted between two and nine times. The V call is TRBV5-1, the J call TRBJ1-1, with D unclear. The length of the CDR3 is 14 residues. The germline V gene encodes CDR1 SGHRS and CDR2 YFSETQ. Trimming took off 1 base at V and 9 bases at J, with 16 bases between the two ends. As DNA, the CDR3 is TGCGCCAGCAGCTTGCGGGAGGCCACCCTTAAAGCTTTCTTT. Translated, it gives CASSLREATLKAFF.

The V and J genes are TRBV7-8 and TRBJ1-2, with TRBD1 matching over 9 bases. CDR1 and CDR2 from the germline V gene are SGHVS and FQNEAQ. V was clipped by 5 bases and J by 5 bases; unmatched bases: 12. This CDR3 contains 16 residues. In nucleotides, the CDR3 is TGTGCCAGCAGCCGCTTAACACAGGGGGCAGGGTATGGCTACACCTTC. Protein product: CASSRLTQGAGYGYTF.

V and J are TRBV9 and TRBJ2-1, with D possibly matching TRBD1 (6 bases). The CDR3 totals 15 residues. The V end was cut by 0 bases, the J end by 10 bases, with 17 bases between. Germline CDR1 is SGDLS and CDR2 is YYNGEE. In nucleotides, the CDR3 is TGTGCCAGCAGCGTAGCGACCTTGGGGGCAGGGGAGCAGTTCTTC. It yields the protein CASSVATLGAGEQFF.

This chain's CDR3 is CSVEAGAGTQYF. The CDR3 region has the DNA TGCAGCGTTGAAGCGGGGGCTGGGACCCAGTACTTC. The chain uses TRBV29-1 and TRBJ2-5; D possibly matches TRBD1 or TRBD2 (6 bases each). The germline CDR1 and CDR2 sequences are SQVTM and ANQGSEA. CDR3 length: 12 residues. The V end was cut by 1 base, the J end by 7 bases, with 10 bases between.

The CDR3 DNA follows: TGTGCCAGCAGTGTGGGCAGCTCTCAACCCAATCAGCCCCAGCATTTT. Translated, it gives CASSVGSSQPNQPQHF. The rearrangement links TRBV2 to TRBJ1-5; D gene uncertain. Trimming took off 4 bases at V and 3 bases at J, with 16 bases between the two ends. The germline V gene encodes CDR1 SNHLY and CDR2 FYNNEI. This CDR3 comprises 16 residues.

The V call is TRBV5-4, the J call TRBJ1-1; TRBD1 might be the D (5 bases). The V and J ends lost 0 bases and 1 base respectively, with 13 bases between them. The germline V gene encodes CDR1 SGHNT and CDR2 YYREEE (reference sequence). CDR3 length equals 16 residues. The CDR3 DNA is TGTGCCAGCAGCTTGGCCGCGGGTGGGGGGAACACTGAAGCTTTCTTT. It codes for CASSLAAGGGNTEAFF.

The J gene is TRBJ2-5, the V gene TRBV5-1; 8 bases are a match to TRBD2. CDR1 is SGHRS, CDR2 YFSETQ, per germline. Unmatched junction bases numbered 9, after V lost 4 bases and J lost 4 bases. CDR3 size: 15 residues. The CDR3 nucleotides are TGCGCCAGCAGCGGCGGGACTAGACGAGGAGAGACCCAGTACTTC. Its translation is CASSGGTRRGETQYF.

This clone was detected only a few times. The chain couples TRBV7-6 to TRBJ2-1; a possible D gene is TRBD2 (5 bases). Germline lookup yields CDR1 SGHVS and CDR2 FNYEAQ. CDR3 length: 16 amino acids. Trimming removed 2 bases from V and 9 bases from J, with 20 bases in between. CDR3 residues: CASSLLSWESRGEQFF. Written as DNA, the CDR3 is TGTGCCAGCAGCTTATTATCGTGGGAGTCCCGGGGTGAGCAGTTCTTC.

V gene TRBV5-1 combines with J gene TRBJ1-5; D is uncertain. Trimming removed 0 bases at V and 6 bases at J, with 13 bases between. Looked up from germline, CDR1 is SGHRS and CDR2 is YFSETQ. This CDR3 has 15 residues. CDR3 loop: CASSLEGQEAQPQHF. CDR3 DNA: TGCGCCAGCAGCTTGGAAGGGCAGGAGGCTCAGCCCCAGCATTTT.

The chain employs TRBV6-1 and TRBJ2-5; TRBD1 aligns across 9 bases. The CDR3 has 14 residues. Germline values: CDR1 MNHNS, CDR2 SASEGT. With 5 bases clipped from V and 5 bases from J, the junction kept 6 bases outside the gene matches. Written as DNA, the CDR3 is TGTGCCAGCAGTTTTAACAGGGGGCCGGAGACCCAGTACTTC. It specifies CASSFNRGPETQYF.

The CDR3 reads CATSRERMNTEAFF. DNA of the CDR3: TGTGCCACCAGCAGAGAACGGATGAACACTGAAGCTTTCTTT. The chain recombines TRBV15 with TRBJ1-1; D uncertain. Trimming took 0 bases from V and 0 from J, leaving 5 bases between them. Germline-derived CDR1 and CDR2 are LNHNV and YYDKDF (reference sequence). The CDR3 is 14 residues long.

V and J are TRBV6-7 and TRBJ1-1; D is perhaps TRBD1 (5 bases). TRBV6-7 is sorted into the ORF group, with uncertain function. The CDR3 loop spans 15 amino acids. V lost 2 bases and J lost 0, with 10 bases in between. The CDR3 reads CASSYRQGLNTEAFF. The DNA of the CDR3 is TGTGCCAGCAGTTACCGGCAGGGATTGAACACTGAAGCTTTCTTT.

The count of this clone is one. The same CDR3 can be traced to other DNA sequences in this sample. This rearrangement joins TRBV7-8 to TRBJ1-2; D is undetermined. This CDR3 comprises 14 residues. Trimming pared 0 bases from V and 1 base from J, leaving 6 bases between. The germline V gene has CDR1 SGHVS and CDR2 FQNEAQ. The DNA for the CDR3 is TGTGCCAGCAGCTTAGCGGGCAGTAACTATGGCTACACCTTC. It translates to CASSLAGSNYGYTF.

The chain employs TRBV28 and TRBJ2-3; D may be TRBD1 (5 bases). In germline, CDR1 is MDHEN, CDR2 SYDVKM. The length of the CDR3 is 12 residues. V lost 4 bases to trimming and J lost 9 bases, with 11 bases between them. The DNA for the CDR3 is TGTGCCAGCAGTTACACGACAGTAACGCAGTATTTT. It codes for CASSYTTVTQYF. The full variable domain, its missing parts supplied by reference TRBV28 and TRBJ2-3, is DVKVTQSSRYLVKRTGEKVFLECVQDMDHENMFWYRQDPGLGLRLIYFSYDVKMKEKGDIPEGYSVSREKKERFSLILESASTNQTSMYLCASSYTTVTQYFGPGTRLTVL.

The genes are TRBV28 and TRBJ1-5; D not resolved. Germline V gene sequence: CDR1 MDHEN, CDR2 SYDVKM. This CDR3 has 15 residues. Trimming stripped 2 bases from V and 5 bases from J, with 13 bases between. CDR3 protein: CASSLSRFGHQPQHF. CDR3 nucleotide sequence: TGTGCCAGCAGTTTAAGCAGGTTTGGTCATCAGCCCCAGCATTTT. Variable domain in full (rest from reference TRBV28 and TRBJ1-5): DVKVTQSSRYLVKRTGEKVFLECVQDMDHENMFWYRQDPGLGLRLIYFSYDVKMKEKGDIPEGYSVSREKKERFSLILESASTNQTSMYLCASSLSRFGHQPQHFGDGTRLSIL.

This chain joins TRBV19 and TRBJ2-1; 8 nucleotides match TRBD2. V trimming: 6 bases; J trimming: 7 bases; junction bases outside the gene matches: 11. The CDR3 extends over 15 amino acids. The germline CDR1 and CDR2 sequences are LNHDA and SQIVND (reference sequence). The CDR3 DNA sequence: TGTGCCAGTAGGGGGGCCGCGGGAGGACGTAATGAGCAGTTCTTC. Translating gives CASRGAAGGRNEQFF.